Presented here are 8 T cell receptor beta chains from one specimen sequenced in a study of blood T cell repertoires in COVID-19. Sequencing was performed with immunoSEQ multiplex PCR; in TCRdb, only in-frame clones are kept and a portion is missing. Altogether 75,000 to 90,000 clones are present, 90% being singletons, with the ten largest covering about 1%. Sequencing input: peripheral blood. The receptors shown here come from a woman between 50 and 59 years old in a cohort sampled during active COVID-19.

This chain uses TRBV5-8 with TRBJ2-1; TRBD2 aligns across 7 bases. Unmatched junction bases numbered 9, after V lost 1 base and J lost 5 bases. CDR3 length equals 16 residues. From germline, CDR1 is SGHTS and CDR2 YDEGEE. The CDR3 coding sequence is TGTGCCAGCAGCTTGTGGGGGGAGGGCCGGGACAATGAGCAGTTCTTC. Amino acid sequence: CASSLWGEGRDNEQFF.

The rearrangement uses TRBV9 and TRBJ2-7, with 14 positions matching TRBD2. From germline, CDR1 is SGDLS and CDR2 YYNGEE. This CDR3 is built from 16 residues. V shed 3 bases and J 6 bases; nucleotides not matched to a gene: 8. The CDR3 DNA sequence: TGTGCCAGCAGCGCTCCGGGACTAGCGGGAGTTTCCGAGCAGTACTTC. Its translation is CASSAPGLAGVSEQYF.

This chain connects TRBV7-3 to TRBJ2-1; 8 bases fit TRBD2. The CDR3 has 15 residues. Germline values: CDR1 SGHTA, CDR2 FQGTGA. Trimming cost V 6 bases and J 4 bases; bases outside gene matches: 8. The CDR3 spells CASRLGSGEYNEQFF. In DNA, the CDR3 is TGTGCCAGCAGGTTGGGTAGCGGGGAGTACAATGAGCAGTTCTTC.

The gene calls are TRBV10-2 and TRBJ1-2; D might be TRBD1 (6 bases). This CDR3 contains 14 residues. Germline loops: CDR1 WSHSY, CDR2 SAAADI. With 3 bases removed from V and 4 bases from J, the gap between germline ends came to 12 bases. The CDR3 reads CASSEGGRGYGYTF. The CDR3 DNA reads TGCGCCAGCAGTGAAGGCGGCAGGGGCTATGGCTACACCTTC.

The rearrangement links TRBV28 to TRBJ1-6, with 7 bases identical to TRBD1. The CDR3 runs 14 residues. J gave up 7 bases and V 3 bases, and 3 bases lay outside the gene matches. Per the germline V gene, CDR1 is MDHEN and CDR2 is SYDVKM. The CDR3 protein is CASSLRDRNSPLHF. CDR3 bases: TGTGCCAGCAGTTTGAGGGACAGAAATTCACCCCTCCACTTT.

The rearrangement joins TRBV7-3 to TRBJ1-1; 8 bases are shared with TRBD1. The ends lost 4 bases at V and 8 bases at J; junction bases unmatched: 3. The CDR3 sequence is 12 residues long. Per germline, CDR1 SGHTA and CDR2 FQGTGA. CDR3 sequence reads: CASSSQGEEAFF. The CDR3 bases are TGTGCCAGCAGCTCACAGGGGGAGGAAGCTTTCTTT.

V usage is TRBV28 and J usage is TRBJ1-5, with D tentatively TRBD1 (5 bases). Germline values: CDR1 MDHEN, CDR2 SYDVKM. CDR3 length: 15 residues. The V end was cut by 8 bases, the J end by 3 bases, with 17 bases between. The CDR3 DNA follows: TGTGCCAGCCCCCCCGGGAGGGGCGTCAATCAGCCCCAGCATTTT. It codes for CASPPGRGVNQPQHF.

This chain uses TRBV15 with TRBJ1-1; 7 bases map to TRBD1. Germline V gives CDR1 LNHNV, CDR2 YYDKDF (reference sequence). Unmatched junction bases numbered 12, after V lost 4 bases and J lost 7 bases. The CDR3 is made up of 15 amino acids. This chain's CDR3 is CATSMGQLGLFEAFF. CDR3 in DNA: TGTGCCACCAGCATGGGACAGTTGGGATTATTTGAAGCTTTCTTT.